This T cell receptor (beta chain) comes out of a study of cytomegalovirus exposure and HLA in healthy donors. About the research overall: In terms of ancestry, the Caucasian-associated cluster contained about four fifths of the approximately 400 genotyped donors.

General study points: In an earlier analysis, about 90% or about 30%: the productive usage of most TCR beta V segments.

V was clipped by 3 bases and J by 6 bases; unmatched bases: 5. This CDR3 region has 13 residues. CDR1 is LNHDA, CDR2 SQIVND, per germline (reference sequence). PCR involved 60 Vbeta and 13 Jbeta primers. Assay: immunoSEQ multiplex PCR; the TCRdb copy retains only in-frame clones and omits some. The profile covers under 200,000 clones, with 65% to 90% appearing a single time and roughly 6% taken by the ten largest. In its sample, this clone was seen once. Its antigen remains unidentified. Sequenced sample: PBMCs. V is TRBV19 and J is TRBJ2-7, with 7 bases identical to TRBD2. The source is a man between 40 and 49 years old in good health and CMV-seropositive. CDR3: CASSIGGLGEQYF. DNA of the CDR3: TGTGCCAGTAGTATCGGGGGGTTAGGCGAGCAGTACTTC.